The following is a TCR beta chain sequence with its context. TCRdb analysed the RT-PCR reads with MiXCR anew, one entry per CDR3 protein. The sample lists about 960,000 distinct CDR3 sequences; more than 15% were seen once. The sample is drawn from a study of patients and donors after allogeneic stem cell transplantation. Germline V gene lookup returns CDR1 SQVTM and CDR2 ANQGSEA. V lost 5 bases and J lost 2, with 15 bases in between. The CDR3 loop spans 14 amino acids. The TCR sequence derives from a human donor who was either an allogeneic HSCT recipient or a stem cell or donor lymphocyte infusion donor (not recorded which). It is not recorded whose cells these are; they may come from a transplant donor. The sample comprised blood, either unsorted or a sorted T cell fraction (not recorded which). This chain links TRBV29-1 with TRBJ1-1; D may be TRBD1 (5 bases). CDR3 protein: CSVWVRGGNTEAFF. CDR3 DNA sequence: TGCAGCGTTTGGGTCCGTGGGGGAAACACTGAAGCTTTCTTT. The full variable domain, completed using reference TRBV29-1 and TRBJ1-1, is SAVISQKPSRDICQRGTSLTIQCQVDSQVTMMFWYRQQPGQSLTLIATANQGSEATYESGFVIDKFPISRPNLTFSTLTVSNMSPEDSSIYLCSVWVRGGNTEAFFGQGTRLTVV.